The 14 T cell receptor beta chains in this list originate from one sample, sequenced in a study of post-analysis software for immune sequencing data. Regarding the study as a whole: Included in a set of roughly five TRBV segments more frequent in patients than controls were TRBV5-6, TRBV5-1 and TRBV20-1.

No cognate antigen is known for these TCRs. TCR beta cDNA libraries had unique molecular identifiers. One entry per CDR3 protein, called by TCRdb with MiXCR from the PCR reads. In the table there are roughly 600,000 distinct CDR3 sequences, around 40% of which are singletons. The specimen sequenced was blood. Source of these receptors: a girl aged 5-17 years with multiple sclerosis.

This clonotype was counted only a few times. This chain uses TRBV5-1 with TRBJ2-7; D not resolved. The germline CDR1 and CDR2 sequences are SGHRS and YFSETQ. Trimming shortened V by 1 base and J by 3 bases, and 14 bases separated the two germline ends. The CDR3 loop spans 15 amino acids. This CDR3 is CASSLYRVGHYEQYF. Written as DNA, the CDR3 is TGCGCCAGCAGCTTGTATCGTGTGGGCCACTACGAGCAGTACTTC. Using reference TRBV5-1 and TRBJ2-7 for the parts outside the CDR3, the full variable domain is KAGVTQTPRYLIKTRGQQVTLSCSPISGHRSVSWYQQTPGQGLQFLFEYFSETQRNKGNFPGRFSGRQFSNSRSEMNVSTLELGDSALYLCASSLYRVGHYEQYFGPGTRLTVT.

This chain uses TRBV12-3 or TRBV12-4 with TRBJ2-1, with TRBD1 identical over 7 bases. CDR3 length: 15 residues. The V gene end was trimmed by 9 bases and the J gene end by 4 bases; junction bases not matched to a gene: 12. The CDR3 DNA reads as TGTGCCAGTAGTATAGTGACAGGGCCTTACAATGAGCAGTTCTTC. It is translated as CASSIVTGPYNEQFF.

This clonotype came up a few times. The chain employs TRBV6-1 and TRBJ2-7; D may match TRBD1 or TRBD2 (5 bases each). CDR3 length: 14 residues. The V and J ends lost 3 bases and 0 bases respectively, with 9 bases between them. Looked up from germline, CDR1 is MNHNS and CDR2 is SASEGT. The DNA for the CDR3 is TGTGCCAGCAGTGAGAGGGACGGCTCCTACGAGCAGTACTTC. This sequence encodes CASSERDGSYEQYF.

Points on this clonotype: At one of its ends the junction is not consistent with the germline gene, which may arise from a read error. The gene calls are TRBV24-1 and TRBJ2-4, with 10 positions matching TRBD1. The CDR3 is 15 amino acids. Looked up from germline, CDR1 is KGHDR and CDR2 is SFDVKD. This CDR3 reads CTTSDPGTGENIQYF. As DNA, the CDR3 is TGTACCACCAGTGACCCCGGGACAGGGGAAAACATTCAGTACTTC.

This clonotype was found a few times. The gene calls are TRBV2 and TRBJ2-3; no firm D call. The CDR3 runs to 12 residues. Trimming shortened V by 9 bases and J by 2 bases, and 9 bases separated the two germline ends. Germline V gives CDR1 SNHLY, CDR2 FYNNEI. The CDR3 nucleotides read TGTGCCAGTTGCGGCGCCACAGATACGCAGTATTTT. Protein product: CASCGATDTQYF.

The CDR3 bases are TGTGCCAGCAGGCCTACTAGCGGATCCTACGAGCAGTACTTC. Translated: CASRPTSGSYEQYF. V is TRBV6-5 and J is TRBJ2-7; TRBD2 aligns across 8 bases. The J segment lost 1 base and the V segment lost 6 bases, leaving 5 bases of the junction unmatched. Germline values: CDR1 MNHEY, CDR2 SVGAGI. CDR3 length equals 14 residues.

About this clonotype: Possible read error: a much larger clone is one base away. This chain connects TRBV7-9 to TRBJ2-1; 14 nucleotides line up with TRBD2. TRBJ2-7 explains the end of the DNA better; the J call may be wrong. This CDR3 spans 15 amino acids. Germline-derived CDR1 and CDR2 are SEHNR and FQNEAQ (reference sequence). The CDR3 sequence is CASSSGLAGDNEQYF. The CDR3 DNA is TGTGCCAGCAGCTCGGGACTAGCGGGGGACAATGAGCAGTACTTC.

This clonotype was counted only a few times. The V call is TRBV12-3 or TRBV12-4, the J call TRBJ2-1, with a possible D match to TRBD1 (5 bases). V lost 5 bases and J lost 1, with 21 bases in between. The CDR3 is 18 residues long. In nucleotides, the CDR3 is TGTGCCAGCAGTCCGGACGAAGGGGTCGCGAGGTCCTACAATGAGCAGTTCTTC. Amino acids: CASSPDEGVARSYNEQFF.

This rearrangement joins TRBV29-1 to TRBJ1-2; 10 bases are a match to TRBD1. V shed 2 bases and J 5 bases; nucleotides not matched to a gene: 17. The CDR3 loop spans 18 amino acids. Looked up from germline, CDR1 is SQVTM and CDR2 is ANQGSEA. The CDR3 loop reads CSVEPPRDRGNPGYGYTF. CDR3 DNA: TGCAGCGTTGAACCGCCTCGGGACAGGGGCAATCCCGGTTATGGCTACACCTTC.

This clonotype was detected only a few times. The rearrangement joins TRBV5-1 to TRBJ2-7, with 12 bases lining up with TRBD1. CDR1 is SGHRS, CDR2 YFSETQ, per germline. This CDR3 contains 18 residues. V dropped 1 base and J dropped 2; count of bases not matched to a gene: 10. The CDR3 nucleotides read TGCGCCAGCAGCTTGAGTGGGACAGGGGGCGCATCCCCCTACGAGCAGTACTTC. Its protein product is CASSLSGTGGASPYEQYF.

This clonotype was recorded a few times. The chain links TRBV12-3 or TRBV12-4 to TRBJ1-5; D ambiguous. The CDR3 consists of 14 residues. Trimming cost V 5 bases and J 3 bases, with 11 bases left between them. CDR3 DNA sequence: TGTGCCAGCAGTCTATACCGGTCCAATCAGCCCCAGCATTTT. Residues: CASSLYRSNQPQHF.

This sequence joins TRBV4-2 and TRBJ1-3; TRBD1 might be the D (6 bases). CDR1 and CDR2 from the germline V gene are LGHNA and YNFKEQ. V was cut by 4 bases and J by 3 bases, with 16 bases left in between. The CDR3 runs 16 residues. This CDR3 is CASSPRQDKDGNTIYF. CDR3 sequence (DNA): TGTGCCAGCAGCCCTAGACAGGACAAGGATGGAAACACCATATATTTT.

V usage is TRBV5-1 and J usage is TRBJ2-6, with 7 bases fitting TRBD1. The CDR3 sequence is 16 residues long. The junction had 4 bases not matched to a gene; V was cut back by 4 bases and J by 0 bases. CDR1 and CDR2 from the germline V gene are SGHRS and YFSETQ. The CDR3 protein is CASSQGQLSGANVLTF. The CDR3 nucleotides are TGCGCCAGCAGCCAGGGACAGCTCTCTGGGGCCAACGTCCTGACTTTC.

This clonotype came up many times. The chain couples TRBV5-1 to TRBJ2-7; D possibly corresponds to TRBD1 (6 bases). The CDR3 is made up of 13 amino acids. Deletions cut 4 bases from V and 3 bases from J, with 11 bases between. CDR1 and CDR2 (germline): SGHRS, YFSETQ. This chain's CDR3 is CASSRDTFYEQYF. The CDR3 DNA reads TGCGCCAGCAGCCGGGACACATTCTACGAGCAGTACTTC.